This T cell receptor beta chain was documented in a study of T cell repertoires in cytomegalovirus infection. Study-wide background: Both a matching HLA type and CMV infection were indicated by public TCR beta signatures.

V gave up 1 base and J gave up 7 bases, with 11 bases separating them. This CDR3 is 13 amino acids long. Germline V gives CDR1 GTSNPN, CDR2 SVGIG (reference sequence). This clonotype was detected once. Its antigen is unidentified. Each CDR3 protein gets one entry after TCRdb re-called the reads with MiXCR. The sample carries about 78,000 distinct CDR3 sequences, around 40% recorded once. The clonotype comes from a human donor in good health (CMV status not recorded). Some clones in this sample may be carry-over from other donors' samples. The sequencing used CD8+ T cells from cultured PBMCs, collected from culture after CMV antigen stimulation. The gene calls are TRBV30 and TRBJ1-5; possible D gene TRBD1, 6 bases. CDR3 loop: CAWSDRVAQPQHF. CDR3 nucleotide sequence: TGTGCCTGGAGTGACAGGGTCGCACAGCCCCAGCATTTT.